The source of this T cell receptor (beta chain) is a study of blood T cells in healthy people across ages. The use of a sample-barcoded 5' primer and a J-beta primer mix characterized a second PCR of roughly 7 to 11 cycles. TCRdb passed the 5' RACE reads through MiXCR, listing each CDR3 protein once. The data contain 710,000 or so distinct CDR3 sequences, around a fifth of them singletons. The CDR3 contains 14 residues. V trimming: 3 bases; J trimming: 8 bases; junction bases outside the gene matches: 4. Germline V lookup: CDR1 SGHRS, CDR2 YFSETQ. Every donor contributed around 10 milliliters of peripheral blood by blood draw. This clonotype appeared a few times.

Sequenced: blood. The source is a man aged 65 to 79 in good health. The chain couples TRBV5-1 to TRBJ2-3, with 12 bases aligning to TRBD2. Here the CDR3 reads CASSSGTSGFTQYF. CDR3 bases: TGCGCCAGCAGCTCCGGGACTAGCGGGTTTACGCAGTATTTT.